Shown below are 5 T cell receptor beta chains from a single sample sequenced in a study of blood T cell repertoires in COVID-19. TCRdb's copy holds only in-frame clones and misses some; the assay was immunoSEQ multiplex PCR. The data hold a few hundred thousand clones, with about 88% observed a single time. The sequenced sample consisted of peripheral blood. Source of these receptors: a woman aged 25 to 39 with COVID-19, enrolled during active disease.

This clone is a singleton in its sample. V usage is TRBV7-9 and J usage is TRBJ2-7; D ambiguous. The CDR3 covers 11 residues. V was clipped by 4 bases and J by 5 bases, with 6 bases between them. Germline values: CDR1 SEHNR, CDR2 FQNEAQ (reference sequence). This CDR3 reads CASSSVDEQYF. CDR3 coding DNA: TGTGCCAGCAGCTCCGTTGACGAGCAGTACTTC.

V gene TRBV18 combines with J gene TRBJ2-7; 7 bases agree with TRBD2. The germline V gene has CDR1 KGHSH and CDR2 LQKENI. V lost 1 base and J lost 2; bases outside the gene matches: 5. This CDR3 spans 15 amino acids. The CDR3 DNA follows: TGTGCCAGCTCACCACGGCCTAGCGGAACCTACGAGCAGTACTTC. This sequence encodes CASSPRPSGTYEQYF.

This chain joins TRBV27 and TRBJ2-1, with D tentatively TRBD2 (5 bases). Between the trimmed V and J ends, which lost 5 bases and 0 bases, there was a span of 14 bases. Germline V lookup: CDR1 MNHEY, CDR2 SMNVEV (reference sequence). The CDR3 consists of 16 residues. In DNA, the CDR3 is TGTGCCAGCAGTCACGAGCGGCCCAGCTCCTACAATGAGCAGTTCTTC. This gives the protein CASSHERPSSYNEQFF.

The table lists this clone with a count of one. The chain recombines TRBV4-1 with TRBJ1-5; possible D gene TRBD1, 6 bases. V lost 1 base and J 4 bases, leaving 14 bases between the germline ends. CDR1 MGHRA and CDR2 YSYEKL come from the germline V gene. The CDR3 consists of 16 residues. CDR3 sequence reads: CASSQVAQGKNQPQHF. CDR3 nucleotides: TGCGCCAGCAGCCAAGTGGCACAGGGAAAAAATCAGCCCCAGCATTTT.

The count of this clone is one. In DNA, the CDR3 is TGTGCCACCAGTGACCCAGGGGAGGAGACCCAGTACTTC. This gives the protein CATSDPGEETQYF. The V and J genes are TRBV24-1 and TRBJ2-5, with TRBD1 as a possible D gene (6 bases). In germline, CDR1 is KGHDR, CDR2 SFDVKD. V was trimmed by 4 bases and J by 5 bases, leaving 10 bases between them. The CDR3 sequence is 13 residues long.